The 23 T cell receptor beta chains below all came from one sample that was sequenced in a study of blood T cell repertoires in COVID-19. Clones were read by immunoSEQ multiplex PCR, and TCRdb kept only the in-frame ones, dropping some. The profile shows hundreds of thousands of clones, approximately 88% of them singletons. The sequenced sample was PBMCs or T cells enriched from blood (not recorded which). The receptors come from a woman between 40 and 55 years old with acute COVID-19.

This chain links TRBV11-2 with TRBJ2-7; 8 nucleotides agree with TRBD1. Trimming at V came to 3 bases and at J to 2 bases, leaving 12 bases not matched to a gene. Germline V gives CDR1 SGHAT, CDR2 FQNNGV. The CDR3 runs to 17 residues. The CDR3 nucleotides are TGTGCCAGCAGCTTTCCCGCCCCGGACAGGGAGCCCTACGAGCAGTACTTC. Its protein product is CASSFPAPDREPYEQYF.

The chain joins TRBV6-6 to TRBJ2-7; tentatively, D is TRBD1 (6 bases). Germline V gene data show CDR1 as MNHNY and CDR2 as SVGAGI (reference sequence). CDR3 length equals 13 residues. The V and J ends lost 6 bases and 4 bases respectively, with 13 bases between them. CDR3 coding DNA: TGTGCCAGCAGGCAACAGGGAAAGTACGAGCAGTACTTC. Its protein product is CASRQQGKYEQYF.

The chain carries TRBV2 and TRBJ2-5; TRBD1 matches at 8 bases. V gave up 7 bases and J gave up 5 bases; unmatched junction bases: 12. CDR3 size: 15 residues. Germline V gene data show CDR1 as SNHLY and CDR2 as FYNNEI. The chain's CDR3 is CASTLVTGVAETQYF. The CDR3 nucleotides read TGTGCCAGCACTCTAGTGACAGGGGTGGCGGAGACCCAGTACTTC.

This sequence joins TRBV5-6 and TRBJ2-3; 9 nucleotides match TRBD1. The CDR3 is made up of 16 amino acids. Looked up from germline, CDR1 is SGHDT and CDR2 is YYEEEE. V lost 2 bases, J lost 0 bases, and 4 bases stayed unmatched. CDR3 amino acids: CASSFGQGHSTDTQYF. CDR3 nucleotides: TGTGCCAGCAGCTTCGGACAGGGGCATAGCACAGATACGCAGTATTTT.

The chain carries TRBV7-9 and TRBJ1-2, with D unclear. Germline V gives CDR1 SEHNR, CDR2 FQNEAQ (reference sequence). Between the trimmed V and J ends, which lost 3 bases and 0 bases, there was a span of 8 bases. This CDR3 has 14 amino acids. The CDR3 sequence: CASSFTGSNYGYTF. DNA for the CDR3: TGTGCCAGCAGCTTTACGGGATCTAACTATGGCTACACCTTC.

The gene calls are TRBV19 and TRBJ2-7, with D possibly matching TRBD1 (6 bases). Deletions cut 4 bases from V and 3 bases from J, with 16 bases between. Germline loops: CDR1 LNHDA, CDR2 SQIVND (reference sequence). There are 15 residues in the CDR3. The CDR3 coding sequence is TGTGCCAGTAGTAACCAACAGGGCCTTGACTACGAGCAGTACTTC. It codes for CASSNQQGLDYEQYF.

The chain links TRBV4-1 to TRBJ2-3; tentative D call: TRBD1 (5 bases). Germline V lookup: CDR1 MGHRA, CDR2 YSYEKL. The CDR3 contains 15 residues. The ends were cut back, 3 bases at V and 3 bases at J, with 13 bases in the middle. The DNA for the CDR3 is TGCGCCAGCAGCCATGGACACTTGGGGACAGATACGCAGTATTTT. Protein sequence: CASSHGHLGTDTQYF.

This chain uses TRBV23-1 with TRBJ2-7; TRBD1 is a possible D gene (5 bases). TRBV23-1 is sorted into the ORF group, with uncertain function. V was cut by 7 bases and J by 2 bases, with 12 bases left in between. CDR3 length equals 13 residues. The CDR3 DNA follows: TGCGCCAGCATAGGCAGGGCGGCCTACGAGCAGTACTTC. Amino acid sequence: CASIGRAAYEQYF.

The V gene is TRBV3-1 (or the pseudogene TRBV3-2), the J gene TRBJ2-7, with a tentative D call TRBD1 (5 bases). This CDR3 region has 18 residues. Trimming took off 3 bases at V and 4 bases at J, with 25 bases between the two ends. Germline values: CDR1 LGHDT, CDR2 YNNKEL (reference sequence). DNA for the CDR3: TGTGCCAGCAGCCATTCCTCCAAAGACAGTTTTGGGCCTTACGAGCAGTACTTC. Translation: CASSHSSKDSFGPYEQYF.

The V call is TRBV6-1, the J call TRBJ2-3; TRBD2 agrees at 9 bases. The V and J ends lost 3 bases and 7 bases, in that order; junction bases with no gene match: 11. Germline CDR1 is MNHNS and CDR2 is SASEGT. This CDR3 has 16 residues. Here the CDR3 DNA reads TGTGCCAGCAGTGACGCCAGTCTAGCGGGGTTTAATACGCAGTATTTT. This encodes CASSDASLAGFNTQYF.

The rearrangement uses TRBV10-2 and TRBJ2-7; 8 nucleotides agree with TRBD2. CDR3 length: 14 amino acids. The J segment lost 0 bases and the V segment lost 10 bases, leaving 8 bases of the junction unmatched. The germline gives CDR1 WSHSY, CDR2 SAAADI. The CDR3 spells CATETGGSSYEQYF. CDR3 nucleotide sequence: TGCGCCACCGAAACGGGGGGGAGCTCCTACGAGCAGTACTTC.

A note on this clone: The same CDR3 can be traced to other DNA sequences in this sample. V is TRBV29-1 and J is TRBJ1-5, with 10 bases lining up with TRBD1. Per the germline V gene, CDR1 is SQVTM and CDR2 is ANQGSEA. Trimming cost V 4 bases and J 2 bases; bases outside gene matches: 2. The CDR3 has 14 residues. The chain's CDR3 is CSVGTGGGNQPQHF. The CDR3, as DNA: TGCAGCGTTGGGACAGGGGGAGGCAATCAGCCCCAGCATTTT. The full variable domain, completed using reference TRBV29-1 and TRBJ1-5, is SAVISQKPSRDICQRGTSLTIQCQVDSQVTMMFWYRQQPGQSLTLIATANQGSEATYESGFVIDKFPISRPNLTFSTLTVSNMSPEDSSIYLCSVGTGGGNQPQHFGDGTRLSIL.

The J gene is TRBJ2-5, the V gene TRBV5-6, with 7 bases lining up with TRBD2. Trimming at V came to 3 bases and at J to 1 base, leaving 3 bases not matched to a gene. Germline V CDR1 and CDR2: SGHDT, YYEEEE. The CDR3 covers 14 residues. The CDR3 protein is CASSWGGPQETQYF. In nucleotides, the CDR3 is TGTGCCAGCAGCTGGGGGGGACCCCAAGAGACCCAGTACTTC.

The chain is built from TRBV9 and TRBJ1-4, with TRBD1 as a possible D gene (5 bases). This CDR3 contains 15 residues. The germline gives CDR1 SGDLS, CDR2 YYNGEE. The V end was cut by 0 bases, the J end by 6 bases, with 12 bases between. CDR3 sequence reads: CASSVVRRDDEKLFF. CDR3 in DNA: TGTGCCAGCAGCGTAGTTCGGAGGGACGATGAAAAACTGTTTTTT.

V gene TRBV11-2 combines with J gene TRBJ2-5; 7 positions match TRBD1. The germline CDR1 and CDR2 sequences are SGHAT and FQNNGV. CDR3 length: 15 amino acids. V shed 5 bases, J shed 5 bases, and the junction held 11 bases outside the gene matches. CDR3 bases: TGTGCCAGCAGCACCCGCGGACAGGCTCGGGAGACCCAGTACTTC. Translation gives CASSTRGQARETQYF.

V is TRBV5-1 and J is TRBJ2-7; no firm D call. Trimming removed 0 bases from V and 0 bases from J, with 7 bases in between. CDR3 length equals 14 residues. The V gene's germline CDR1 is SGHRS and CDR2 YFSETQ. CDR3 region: CASSLAPGSYEQYF. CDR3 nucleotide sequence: TGCGCCAGCAGCTTGGCGCCAGGCTCCTACGAGCAGTACTTC.

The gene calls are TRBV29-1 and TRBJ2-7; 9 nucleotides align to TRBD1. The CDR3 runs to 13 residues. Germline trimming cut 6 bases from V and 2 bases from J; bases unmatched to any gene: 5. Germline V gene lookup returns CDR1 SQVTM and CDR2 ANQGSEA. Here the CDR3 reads CSVTWDRAYEQYF. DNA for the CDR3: TGCAGCGTGACTTGGGACAGGGCCTACGAGCAGTACTTC.

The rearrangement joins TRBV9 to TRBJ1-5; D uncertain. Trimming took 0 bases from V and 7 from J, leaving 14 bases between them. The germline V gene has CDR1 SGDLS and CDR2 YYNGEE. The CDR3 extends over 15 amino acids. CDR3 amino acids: CASSVDWRSAQPQHF. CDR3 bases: TGTGCCAGCAGCGTAGATTGGAGGTCGGCGCAGCCCCAGCATTTT.

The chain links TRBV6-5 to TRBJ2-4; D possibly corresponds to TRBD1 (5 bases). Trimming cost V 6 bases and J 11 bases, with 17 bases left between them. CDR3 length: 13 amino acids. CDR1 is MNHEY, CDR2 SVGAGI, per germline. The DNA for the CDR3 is TGTGCCAGCAGCTCGCCCCCTGGGGCCGTTCAGTACTTC. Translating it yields CASSSPPGAVQYF.

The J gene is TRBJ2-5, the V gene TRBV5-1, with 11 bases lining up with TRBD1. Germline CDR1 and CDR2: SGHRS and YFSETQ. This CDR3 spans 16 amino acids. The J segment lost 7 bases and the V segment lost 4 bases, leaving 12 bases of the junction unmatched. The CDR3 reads CASSVTPGQGGWTQYF. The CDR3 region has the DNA TGCGCCAGCAGCGTAACACCGGGACAGGGGGGGTGGACCCAGTACTTC.

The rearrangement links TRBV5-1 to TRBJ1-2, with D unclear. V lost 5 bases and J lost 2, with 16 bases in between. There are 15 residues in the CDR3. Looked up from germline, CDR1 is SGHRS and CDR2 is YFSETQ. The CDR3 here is CASRSQKGANYGYTF. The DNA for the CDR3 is TGCGCCAGCAGATCCCAAAAAGGAGCGAACTATGGCTACACCTTC.

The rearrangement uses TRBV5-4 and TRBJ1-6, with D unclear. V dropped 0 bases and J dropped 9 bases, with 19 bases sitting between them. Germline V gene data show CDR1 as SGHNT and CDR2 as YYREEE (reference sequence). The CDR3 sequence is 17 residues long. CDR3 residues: CASSLDGVEGIGSPLHF. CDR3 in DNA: TGTGCCAGCAGCTTGGATGGCGTTGAGGGAATCGGTTCACCCCTCCACTTT.

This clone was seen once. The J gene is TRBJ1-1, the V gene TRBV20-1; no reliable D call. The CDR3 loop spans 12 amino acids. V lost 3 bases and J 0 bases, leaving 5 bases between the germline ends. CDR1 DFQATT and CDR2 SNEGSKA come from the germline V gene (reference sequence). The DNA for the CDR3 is TGCAGTGCTAGTGGAGTGAACACTGAAGCTTTCTTT. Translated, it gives CSASGVNTEAFF.